This TCR beta chain was found in a study of T cells in Graves' hyperthyroidism and ophthalmopathy. General study findings and limits: Stable hyperthyroidism and ophthalmopathy were separated using 13 V-J signatures. In the blood, most expanded thyroid clonotypes above 0.001 appeared as well.

In this sample, this clonotype turned up many times. Antigen unknown. RNA transcripts served as the template for amplifying TCR beta CDR3 regions. During a first-round RT-PCR of the TCR CDR3, the HTBI primer set was used. TCRdb re-called the multiplex PCR reads with MiXCR, one entry per CDR3 protein. The repertoire holds 300,000 to 450,000 distinct CDR3 sequences, more than 20% seen once, with less than 75% in the top ten. Disease duration under 2 months; hyperthyroidism patients were aged 18 to 65. The study excluded patients with uncontrolled infection, other autoimmune disease, pregnancy or lactation. The CDR3 is 15 amino acids. The junction had 2 bases not matched to a gene; V was cut back by 2 bases and J by 2 bases. CDR1 SGHRS and CDR2 YFSETQ come from the germline V gene.

The sample was blood. The sequence was collected from a man in his fifties with Graves' hyperthyroidism. The V call is TRBV5-1, the J call TRBJ2-3; 10 nucleotides agree with TRBD2. The CDR3 DNA reads as TGCGCCAGCAGCTTTAGCGGGAGGCCCACAGATACGCAGTATTTT. It yields the protein CASSFSGRPTDTQYF. The whole variable domain, remainder taken from reference TRBV5-1 and TRBJ2-3, is KAGVTQTPRYLIKTRGQQVTLSCSPISGHRSVSWYQQTPGQGLQFLFEYFSETQRNKGNFPGRFSGRQFSNSRSEMNVSTLELGDSALYLCASSFSGRPTDTQYFGPGTRLTVL.